The 20 T cell receptor beta chains below were found in one sample sequenced in a study of blood T cells in healthy people across ages. Using a J-beta primer mix together with a sample-barcoded 5' primer, a second PCR was run for about 6 to 12 cycles. TCRdb re-analysed the 5' RACE reads in MiXCR, keeping a single row per CDR3 protein. The sample holds approximately 760,000 distinct CDR3 sequences; approximately 25% are singletons and the top ten take around 9.2%. These sequences were also reported in another study, on T cells of mothers and their children.

Sequenced sample: blood. The receptors were gathered from a boy younger than 18 in good health.

This clonotype was seen a handful of times. The V and J genes are TRBV29-1 and TRBJ1-1; the D gene is possibly TRBD1 (6 bases). V lost 6 bases and J 6 bases, leaving 14 bases between the germline ends. Germline CDR1 and CDR2: SQVTM and ANQGSEA. This CDR3 region has 12 residues. CDR3 bases: TGCAGCGTATTACAGGGAATCCCTGAAGCTTTCTTT. It translates to CSVLQGIPEAFF.

J is TRBJ2-3 and V is TRBV21-1; the DNA was not used to check the table's D call, TRBD1. TRBV21-1 is reported as a pseudogene. This CDR3 is 18 amino acids long. For the CDR3, the DNA is TGTGCCAGCAGCAAGGGGCCAGCATCTAAGCGGCTTGAAGATACGCAGTATTTT. Protein product: CASSKGPASKRLEDTQYF.

This clonotype showed up just a few times. The chain links TRBV7-9 to TRBJ2-5; tentatively, D is TRBD1 (6 bases). The end of the DNA fits TRBJ2-7 better, so the J call may be wrong. This CDR3 is built from 13 residues. CDR1 is SEHNR, CDR2 FQNEAQ, per germline (reference sequence). This CDR3 reads CASRRTDSYEQYF. The CDR3 DNA follows: TGTGCCAGCAGGAGGACAGACTCCTACGAGCAGTACTTC.

The chain employs TRBV6-6 and TRBJ2-1; TRBD2 agrees at 13 bases. Germline assignment: CDR1 MNHNY and CDR2 SVGAGI (reference sequence). CDR3 length: 16 residues. V shed 6 bases, J shed 4 bases, and the junction held 6 bases outside the gene matches. CDR3 in DNA: TGTGCCAGCAGAGGGACTAGCGGGACTCCTTACAATGAGCAGTTCTTC. Translated: CASRGTSGTPYNEQFF.

Comment on this clonotype: Because it lacks the conserved phenylalanine or tryptophan at the end, this CDR3 is likely a read error. No DNA is shown, since the ends of the CDR3 on it are uncertain; the CDR3 is the one TCRdb lists. J is TRBJ2-5 and V is TRBV3-1. The CDR3 totals 11 residues, both ends included. Germline loops: CDR1 LGHDT, CDR2 YNNKEL (reference sequence). CDR3 amino acids: CASSQVGSAQI.

This clonotype was detected a few times. The chain recombines TRBV28 with TRBJ2-1; the match to TRBD2 covers 13 bases. The V and J ends lost 5 bases and 9 bases, in that order; junction bases with no gene match: 13. From germline, CDR1 is MDHEN and CDR2 SYDVKM. The length of the CDR3 is 17 residues. Here the CDR3 DNA reads TGTGCCAGCAGTATCACCCTCGTCGGACTAGCGGGAGCTGAGCAGTTCTTC. Amino acids: CASSITLVGLAGAEQFF.

A word on this clonotype: The missing conserved phenylalanine or tryptophan at the end of this CDR3 makes a read error likely. V usage is TRBV29-1 and J usage is TRBJ1-2, with D perhaps TRBD1 (5 bases). The CDR3 is 11 residues long. Germline V gene data show CDR1 as SQVTM and CDR2 as ANQGSEA. The CDR3 nucleotides read TGCGGCGTTGGGCAGGGAGGTGGCTACACCCTC. Translation gives CGVGQGGGYTL.

The CDR3 protein is CASSPSGTQQYF. The CDR3 coding sequence is TGTGCCAGCAGTCCTTCCGGGACACAGCAGTACTTC. The chain employs TRBV12-3 or TRBV12-4 and TRBJ2-5; D is perhaps TRBD1 (6 bases). The V gene lost 5 bases and the J gene lost 11 bases, with 15 bases spanning the gap. This CDR3 has 12 residues.

The genes are TRBV27 and TRBJ1-2; the D gene is possibly TRBD1 (5 bases). From germline, CDR1 is MNHEY and CDR2 SMNVEV (reference sequence). CDR3 length: 16 residues. V dropped 1 base and J dropped 0 bases, with 12 bases sitting between them. CDR3 DNA: TGTGCCAGCAGTTTATATGGGGGTCACCCTAACTATGGCTACACCTTC. As protein: CASSLYGGHPNYGYTF.

The rearrangement links TRBV5-4 to TRBJ2-7; either TRBD1 or TRBD2 may supply D (5 bases each). Trimming stripped 1 base from V and 2 bases from J, with 13 bases between. This CDR3 contains 15 residues. The germline CDR1 and CDR2 sequences are SGHNT and YYREEE (reference sequence). The CDR3 here is CASSLPVGPPYEQYF. The DNA of the CDR3 is TGTGCCAGCAGCTTGCCAGTGGGACCACCCTACGAGCAGTACTTC.

The chain joins TRBV6-1 to TRBJ2-1; 9 positions agree with TRBD2. Germline CDR1 is MNHNS and CDR2 is SASEGT. This CDR3 is built from 16 residues. V dropped 6 bases and J dropped 4; count of bases not matched to a gene: 10. CDR3 DNA: TGTGCCAGCAGCCGTAGCGGGAGATCTCAGTACAATGAGCAGTTCTTC. Amino acids: CASSRSGRSQYNEQFF.

V is TRBV6-2 or TRBV6-3 and J is TRBJ2-2; 9 positions match TRBD1. After removal of 8 bases from V and 7 bases from J, the junction contained 8 bases not matched to a gene. The CDR3 is 14 residues long. Germline CDR1 is MNHEY and CDR2 is SVGEGT. CDR3 in amino acids: CASRDRETIGELFF. The DNA for the CDR3 is TGTGCCAGCCGGGACAGGGAAACGATCGGGGAGCTGTTTTTT.

The genes are TRBV12-3 or TRBV12-4 and TRBJ1-5, with TRBD1 identical over 9 bases. The CDR3 extends over 17 amino acids. The junction had 13 bases not matched to a gene; V was cut back by 5 bases and J by 5 bases. CDR3 coding DNA: TGTGCCAGCAGTCTTGGGACAGGGTCGTTTGGTTATCAGCCCCAGCATTTT. This encodes CASSLGTGSFGYQPQHF.

The CDR3 DNA sequence: TGCAGCGTTGGGCAGCGGGAGGGTCGTAGCGATGAGCAGTTCTTC. The encoded protein is CSVGQREGRSDEQFF. The V and J genes are TRBV29-1 and TRBJ2-1; TRBD2 matches 10 bases. Germline assignment: CDR1 SQVTM and CDR2 ANQGSEA. This CDR3 spans 15 amino acids. V lost 4 bases, J lost 8 bases, and 11 bases stayed unmatched.

The chain has TRBV7-2 and TRBJ1-2; no reliable D call. V was clipped by 0 bases and J by 8 bases, with 16 bases between them. CDR3 size: 15 residues. The germline V gene encodes CDR1 SGHTA and CDR2 FQGNSA. The CDR3 sequence is CASSLANRWAGGYTF. The CDR3 nucleotides are TGTGCCAGCAGCTTAGCGAATAGGTGGGCTGGCGGCTACACCTTC.

This clonotype was seen more than once but under ten times. The chain combines TRBV12-3 or TRBV12-4 with TRBJ2-5; 9 nucleotides align to TRBD1. This CDR3 comprises 15 residues. Losses at the gene ends were 4 bases for V and 3 bases for J; bases not matched to a gene: 6. The CDR3 DNA reads TGTGCCAGCAGTTCAGCCGGGACAGGGAAAGAGACCCAGTACTTC. Its translation: CASSSAGTGKETQYF.

A few counts support this clonotype. The gene calls are TRBV5-5 and TRBJ2-5; D may be TRBD1 or TRBD2 (5 bases each). This CDR3 region has 16 residues. Trimming stripped 4 bases from V and 5 bases from J, with 21 bases between. The germline CDR1 and CDR2 sequences are SGHKS and YYEKEE (reference sequence). The CDR3 region is CASSLRGTPGVETQYF. In DNA form, the CDR3 reads TGTGCCAGCAGCCTGCGAGGGACGCCAGGAGTGGAGACCCAGTACTTC. The complete variable domain, with remaining parts taken from reference TRBV5-5 and TRBJ2-5, reads DAGVTQSPTHLIKTRGQQVTLRCSPISGHKSVSWYQQVLGQGPQFIFQYYEKEERGRGNFPDRFSARQFPNYSSELNVNALLLGDSALYLCASSLRGTPGVETQYFGPGTRLLVL.

The chain carries TRBV19 and TRBJ2-3, with a possible D match to TRBD2 (6 bases). V was cut by 9 bases and J by 5 bases, with 21 bases left in between. Germline lookup yields CDR1 LNHDA and CDR2 SQIVND (reference sequence). The CDR3 contains 15 residues. The CDR3 loop reads CASTKGGRLLDTQYF. Here the CDR3 DNA reads TGTGCCAGCACCAAAGGAGGGAGACTGTTAGATACGCAGTATTTT.

Notes on this clonotype: A junction end diverges from the germline sequence, so it may reflect a read error. The chain recombines TRBV12-3 or TRBV12-4 with TRBJ2-2; tentatively, D is TRBD2 (6 bases). This CDR3 comprises 14 residues. CDR3 sequence: CAISLTPGLGELFF. The CDR3 bases are TGTGCCATCAGTTTAACCCCGGGACTCGGAGAGCTGTTTTTT.

This clonotype has more than one count but fewer than ten. At one end the junction does not follow the germline gene, possibly because of a read error. The chain joins TRBV6-5 to TRBJ2-5; D gene uncertain. The J call may be wrong; the DNA end is better matched by TRBJ2-1. Germline assignment: CDR1 MNHEY and CDR2 SVGAGI. The CDR3 runs 15 residues. The CDR3 coding sequence is TGTGCCAGCAGCTCTAGATTACCGACCTACAACGAGCAGTTCTTC. Residues: CASSSRLPTYNEQFF.